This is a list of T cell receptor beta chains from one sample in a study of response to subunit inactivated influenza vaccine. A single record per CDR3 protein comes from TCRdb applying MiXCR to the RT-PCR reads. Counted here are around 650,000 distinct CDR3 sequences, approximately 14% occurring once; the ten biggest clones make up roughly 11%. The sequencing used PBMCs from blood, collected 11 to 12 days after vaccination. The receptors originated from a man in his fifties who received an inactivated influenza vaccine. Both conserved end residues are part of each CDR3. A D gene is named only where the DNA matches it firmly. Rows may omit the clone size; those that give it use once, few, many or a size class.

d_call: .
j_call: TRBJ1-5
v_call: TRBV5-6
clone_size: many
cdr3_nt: TGTGCCAGCAGCTTGCTGAGGCAGGGACGTTCTCAGCCCCAGCATTTT
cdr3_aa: CASSLLRQGRSQPQHF

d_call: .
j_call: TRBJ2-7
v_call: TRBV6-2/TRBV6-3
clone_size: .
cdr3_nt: TGTGCCAGCAGTGGGGAAAGGACAGCTCCCTACGAGCAGTACTTC
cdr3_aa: CASSGERTAPYEQYF

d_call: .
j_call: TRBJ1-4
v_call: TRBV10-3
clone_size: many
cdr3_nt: TGTGCCATCAGTGGAACGACATCGACGTATCTGTTTTTT
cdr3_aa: CAISGTTSTYLFF

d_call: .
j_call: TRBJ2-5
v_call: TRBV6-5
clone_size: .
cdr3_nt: TGTGCCAGCAGTTATTTCCCCCGGGAGACCCAGTACTTC
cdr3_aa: CASSYFPRETQYF

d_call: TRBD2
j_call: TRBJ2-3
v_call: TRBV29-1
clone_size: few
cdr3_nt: TGCAGCACTAAGGGTAGCGGGGTTCGGGATACGCAGTATTTT
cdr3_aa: CSTKGSGVRDTQYF

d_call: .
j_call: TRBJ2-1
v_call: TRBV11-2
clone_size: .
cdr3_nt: TGTGCCAGCAGCATACATCTAGAGGCAAGCTCCTACAATGAGCAGTTCTTC
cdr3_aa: CASSIHLEASSYNEQFF

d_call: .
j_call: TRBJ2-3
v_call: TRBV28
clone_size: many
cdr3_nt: TGTGCCAGCCTCGGGAGATCTGAGGGGGAATTCACAGATACGCAGTATTTT
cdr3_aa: CASLGRSEGEFTDTQYF

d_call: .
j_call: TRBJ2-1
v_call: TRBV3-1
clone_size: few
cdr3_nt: TGTGCCAGCAGCCAAACGGGCGCCTACAATGAGCAGTTCTTC
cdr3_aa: CASSQTGAYNEQFF

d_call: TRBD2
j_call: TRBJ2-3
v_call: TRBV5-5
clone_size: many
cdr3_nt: TGTGCCAGCAGCCCTCGAGGTAGCGGGACCACAGGTACAGATACGCAGTATTTT
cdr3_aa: CASSPRGSGTTGTDTQYF

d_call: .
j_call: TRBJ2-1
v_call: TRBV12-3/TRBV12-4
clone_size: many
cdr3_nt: TGTGCCAGCAGTCCCATTCCTGTTGAGCAGTTCTTC
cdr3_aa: CASSPIPVEQFF

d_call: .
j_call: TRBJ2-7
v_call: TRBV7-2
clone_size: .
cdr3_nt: TGTGCCAGCAGCTTATTAGGGCCCCCCTACGAGCAGTACTTC
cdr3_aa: CASSLLGPPYEQYF

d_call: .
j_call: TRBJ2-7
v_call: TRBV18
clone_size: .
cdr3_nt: TGTGCCAGCTCACCCCCTTGGGGAAGTTCCTACGAGCAGTACTTC
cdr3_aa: CASSPPWGSSYEQYF

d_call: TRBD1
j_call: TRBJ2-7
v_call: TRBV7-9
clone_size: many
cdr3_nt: TGTGCCAGCAGCTTAGGAGGTGTCAGGGGGCTTTCCTACGAGCAGTACTTC
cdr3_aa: CASSLGGVRGLSYEQYF

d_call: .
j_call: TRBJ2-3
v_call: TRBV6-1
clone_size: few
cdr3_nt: TGTGCCAGCAGTAGACAGGCGAGCACAGATACGCAGTATTTT
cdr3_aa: CASSRQASTDTQYF

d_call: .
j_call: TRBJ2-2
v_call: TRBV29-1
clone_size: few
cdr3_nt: TGCAGCGTTTTAGGTTTGGACTCCTCGGCCGGGGAGCTGTTTTTT
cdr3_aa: CSVLGLDSSAGELFF

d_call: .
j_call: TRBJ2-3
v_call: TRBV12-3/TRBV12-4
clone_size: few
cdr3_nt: TGTGCCAGCAGACCGAGGACCGCAGTAACAGATACGCAGTATTTT
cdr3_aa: CASRPRTAVTDTQYF

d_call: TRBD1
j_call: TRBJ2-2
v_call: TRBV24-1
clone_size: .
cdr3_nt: TGTGCCACCAGTGTTACCGGGACAGGGCGGACCGGGGAGCTGTTTTTT
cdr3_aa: CATSVTGTGRTGELFF

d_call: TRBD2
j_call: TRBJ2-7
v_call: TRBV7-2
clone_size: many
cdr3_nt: TGTGCCAGCAGCTTTAGCGGGTTTTCTAGCTCCTACGAGCAGTACTTC
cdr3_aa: CASSFSGFSSSYEQYF

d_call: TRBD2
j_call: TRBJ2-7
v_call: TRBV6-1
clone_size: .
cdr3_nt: TGTGCCAGCAGTGAGGGACTAGGTAGCGAGCAGTACTTC
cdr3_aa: CASSEGLGSEQYF

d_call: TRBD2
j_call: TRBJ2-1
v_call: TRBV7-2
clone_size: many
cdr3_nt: TGTGCCAGCAGCTTCACCGGGACTAGCGGCTACAATGAGCAGTTCTTC
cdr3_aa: CASSFTGTSGYNEQFF

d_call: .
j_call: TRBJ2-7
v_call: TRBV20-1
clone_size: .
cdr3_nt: TGCAGTGTAAGGGGAGACTACGAGCAGTACTTC
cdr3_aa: CSVRGDYEQYF

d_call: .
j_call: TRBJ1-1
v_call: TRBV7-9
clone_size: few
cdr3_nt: TGTGCCAGCAGCTTAGCCGGGACAATGAAAAACACTGAAGCTTTCTTT
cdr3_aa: CASSLAGTMKNTEAFF

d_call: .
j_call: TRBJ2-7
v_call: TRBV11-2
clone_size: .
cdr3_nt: TGTGCCAGCAGCTTAGTAGGGAAGCAAAACTACGAGCAGTACTTC
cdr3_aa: CASSLVGKQNYEQYF

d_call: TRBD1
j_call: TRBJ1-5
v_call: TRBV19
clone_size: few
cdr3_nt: TGTGCCAGTAGTATCCTAGGACAGGGGCGCAATCAGCCCCAGCATTTT
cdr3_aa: CASSILGQGRNQPQHF

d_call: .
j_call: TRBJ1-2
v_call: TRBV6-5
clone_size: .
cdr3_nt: TGTGCCAGCAGTTACGTCAGGGGTGCTTCGACTAACTATGGCTACACCTTC
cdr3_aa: CASSYVRGASTNYGYTF

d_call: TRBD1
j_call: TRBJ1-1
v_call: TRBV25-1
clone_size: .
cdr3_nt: TGTGCCAGCAGTACTCCCGGGACAGGGAACACTGAAGCTTTCTTT
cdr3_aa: CASSTPGTGNTEAFF

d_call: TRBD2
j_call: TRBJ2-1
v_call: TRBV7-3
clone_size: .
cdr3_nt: TGTGCCAGCAGCTTATCCCACGGACTAGCTAAGCAGTTCTTC
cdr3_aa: CASSLSHGLAKQFF

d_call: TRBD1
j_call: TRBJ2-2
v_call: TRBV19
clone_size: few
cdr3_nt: TGTGCCAGTAGTATGCGACAGGGTGGCACCGGGGAGCTGTTTTTT
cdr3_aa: CASSMRQGGTGELFF

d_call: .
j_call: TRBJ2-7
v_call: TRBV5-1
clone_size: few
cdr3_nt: TGCGCCAGCAGCTTGCGGGGCGCGAGGGACGAGCAGTACTTC
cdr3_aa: CASSLRGARDEQYF

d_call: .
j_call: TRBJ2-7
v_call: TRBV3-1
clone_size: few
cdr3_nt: TGTGCCAGCAGCCAAGGAGGGACCCAGGGCGAGCAGTACTTC
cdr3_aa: CASSQGGTQGEQYF

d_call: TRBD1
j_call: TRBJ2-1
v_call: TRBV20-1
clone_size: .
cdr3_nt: TGCAGTGCTATCCCCCTTGGGACAGGGCAGGTGGATGAGCAGTTCTTC
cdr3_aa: CSAIPLGTGQVDEQFF

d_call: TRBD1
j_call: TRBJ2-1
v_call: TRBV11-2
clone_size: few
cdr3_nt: TGTGCCAGCAGCCTAGGGACAGCCGCATTCAGCGGAGACAATGAGCAGTTCTTC
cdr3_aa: CASSLGTAAFSGDNEQFF

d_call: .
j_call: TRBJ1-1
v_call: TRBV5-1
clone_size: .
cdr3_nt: TGCGCCAGCAGCGACCGGACGGGGAACACTGAAGCTTTCTTT
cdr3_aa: CASSDRTGNTEAFF

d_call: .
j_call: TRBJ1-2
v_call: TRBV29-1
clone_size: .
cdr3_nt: TGCAGCGCCGCGGGGCTCTCGAAAGGCTATGGCTACACCTTC
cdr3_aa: CSAAGLSKGYGYTF

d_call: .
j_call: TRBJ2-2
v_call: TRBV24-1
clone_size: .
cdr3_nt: TGTGCCACCAGTGATTTTCCCGGGGAGCTGTTTTTT
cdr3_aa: CATSDFPGELFF

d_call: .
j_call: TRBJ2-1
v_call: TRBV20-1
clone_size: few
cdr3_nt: TGCAGTGCTAGACCTCCACTTCTGTCTGGTGGGGCCACTACCTACAATGAGCAGTTCTTC
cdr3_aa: CSARPPLLSGGATTYNEQFF

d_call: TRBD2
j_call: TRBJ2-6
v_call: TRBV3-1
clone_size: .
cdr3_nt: TGTGCCAGCAGCCGCTACACCGCTAGCGGGATTGGGGCCAACGTCCTGACTTTC
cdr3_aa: CASSRYTASGIGANVLTF

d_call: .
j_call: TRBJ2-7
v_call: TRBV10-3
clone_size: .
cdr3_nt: TGTGCCATCGGAGCAGGGACAACCACCTACGAGCAGTACTTC
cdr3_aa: CAIGAGTTTYEQYF

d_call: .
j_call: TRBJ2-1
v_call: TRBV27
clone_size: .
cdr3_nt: TGTGCCAGCAGTTTAGCGGTTAACAATGAGCAGTTCTTC
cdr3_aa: CASSLAVNNEQFF

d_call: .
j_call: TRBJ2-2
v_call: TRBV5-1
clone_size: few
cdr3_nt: TGCGCCAGCAGCATACGGTCCGGGGAGCTGTTTTTT
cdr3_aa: CASSIRSGELFF

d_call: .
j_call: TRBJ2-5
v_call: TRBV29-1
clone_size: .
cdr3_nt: TGCAGCGTTGAGGCAGGTCGCGGAGAGACCCAGTACTTC
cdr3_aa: CSVEAGRGETQYF

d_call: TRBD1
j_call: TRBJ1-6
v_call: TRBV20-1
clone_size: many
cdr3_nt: TGCAGTGCTTCGGACAGGGGCTCCTATAATTCACCCCTCCACTTT
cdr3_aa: CSASDRGSYNSPLHF

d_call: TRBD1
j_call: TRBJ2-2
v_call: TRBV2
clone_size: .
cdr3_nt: TGTGCCAGCAGTGACCCAGGGGGCAAGGCCGGGGAGCTGTTTTTT
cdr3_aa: CASSDPGGKAGELFF